These T cell receptor beta chains were read from a single sample in a study of CD8+ T cells in alopecia areata. Clones were sequenced by immunoSEQ multiplex PCR, and TCRdb holds only the in-frame ones, with some missing. The sample holds over 150,000 clones, about three fifths seen once. Source: CD8+ T cells sorted from blood, taken at week 24, from a patient treated with tofacitinib. Receptors were obtained from a human donor with alopecia areata. Each CDR3 is given with its conserved first and last residue. Fields, in order: V gene, clone size, D gene, J gene, CDR3 protein, CDR3 DNA. The D gene is left open where the match is weak. Only part of the rows carry a size: once, few, many, or a class if the clone is expanded.

>TRBV2|few|.|TRBJ1-1
CASNPPYASTEAFF
TGTGCCAGCAATCCCCCTTACGCGTCCACTGAAGCTTTCTTT
>TRBV6-5|once|.|TRBJ2-1
CASSYNEQFF
TGTGCCAGCAGCTACAATGAGCAGTTCTTC
>TRBV5-6|.|.|TRBJ1-2
CASSPGSTNYGYTF
TGTGCCAGCAGCCCCGGGTCGACTAACTATGGCTACACCTTC
>TRBV18|.|.|TRBJ2-7
CASSPARHPNYEQYF
TGTGCCAGCTCACCGGCGCGGCACCCGAACTACGAGCAGTACTTC
>TRBV2|few|.|TRBJ1-6
CASSEGTLHF
TGTGCCAGCAGCGAAGGGACCCTCCACTTT
>TRBV4-1|.|TRBD2|TRBJ2-3
CASSQRPSGSRLTDTQYF
TGCGCCAGCAGCCAAAGGCCTAGCGGGTCCCGACTCACAGATACGCAGTATTTT
>TRBV6-5|.|.|TRBJ2-3
CATSQGADTQYF
TGTGCCACGTCCCAAGGGGCAGATACGCAGTATTTT
>TRBV30|.|.|TRBJ1-5
CAWSVVVGGQPQHF
TGTGCCTGGAGTGTTGTTGTGGGAGGACAGCCCCAGCATTTT
>TRBV6-5|many|.|TRBJ2-7
CASSYDVISYEQYF
TGTGCCAGCAGTTACGATGTCATTTCCTACGAGCAGTACTTC
>TRBV6-5|few|TRBD2|TRBJ2-5
CASFSGGIQETQYF
TGTGCCAGCTTTAGCGGGGGAATACAAGAGACCCAGTACTTC
>TRBV20-1|.|.|TRBJ2-5
CSARETQYF
TGCAGTGCTAGGGAGACCCAGTACTTC